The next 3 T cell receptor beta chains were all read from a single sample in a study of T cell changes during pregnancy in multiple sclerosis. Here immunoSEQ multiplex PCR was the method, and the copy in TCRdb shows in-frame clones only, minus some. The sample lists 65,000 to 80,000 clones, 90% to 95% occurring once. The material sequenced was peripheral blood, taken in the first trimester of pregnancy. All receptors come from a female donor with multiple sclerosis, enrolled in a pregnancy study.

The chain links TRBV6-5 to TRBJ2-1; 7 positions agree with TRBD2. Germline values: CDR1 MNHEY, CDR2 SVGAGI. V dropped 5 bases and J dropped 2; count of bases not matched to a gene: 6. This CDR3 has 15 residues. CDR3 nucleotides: TGTGCCAGCAGTGCCCCCAGCGGGGCCTACAATGAGCAGTTCTTC. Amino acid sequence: CASSAPSGAYNEQFF.

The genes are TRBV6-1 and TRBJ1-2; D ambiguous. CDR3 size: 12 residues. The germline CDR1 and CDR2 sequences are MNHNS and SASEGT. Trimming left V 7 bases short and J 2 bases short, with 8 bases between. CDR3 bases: TGTGCCAGCATTGGGCGCAACTATGGCTACACCTTC. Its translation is CASIGRNYGYTF.

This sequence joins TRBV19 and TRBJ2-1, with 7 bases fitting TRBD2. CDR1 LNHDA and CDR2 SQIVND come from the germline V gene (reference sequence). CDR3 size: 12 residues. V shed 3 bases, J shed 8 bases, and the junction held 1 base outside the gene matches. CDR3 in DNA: TGTGCCAGTAGTATTGCGGGAGATGAGCAGTTCTTC. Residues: CASSIAGDEQFF.